This T cell receptor (beta chain) came from a study of cytomegalovirus exposure and HLA in healthy donors. Looking at the study overall: Both the approximately 130 validation repertoires and the approximately 620 first-cohort repertoires used the same platform, as reported by a later analysis.

Concerning this clone: No antigen is known for it.

Measured with immunoSEQ multiplex PCR; TCRdb has only the in-frame clones, and not every one. The sample comprises 110,000 to 150,000 clones, less than 95% of which are singletons, and 1.5% to 2% rests with the top ten. The germline CDR1 and CDR2 sequences are SNHLY and FYNNEI. This CDR3 comprises 12 residues. V was cut by 2 bases and J by 3 bases, with 5 bases left in between. Findings and limits, study-wide: Confirmation in vitro established that a few CMV-associated chains were specific for CMV antigens. The study listed around 150 cytomegalovirus-associated TCR beta chains.

The TCR comes from a man between 18 and 29 years old in good health and CMV-seropositive. Source material: PBMCs. The J gene is TRBJ2-7, the V gene TRBV2; D is unresolved. CDR3 residues: CASSETRYEQYF. The CDR3 DNA follows: TGTGCCAGCAGTGAAACGCGCTACGAGCAGTACTTC.